Listed below are T cell receptor beta chains from one sample, sequenced in a study of response to subunit inactivated influenza vaccine. MiXCR was run by TCRdb on the RT-PCR reads, yielding one entry per CDR3 protein. The sample holds 500,000 to 650,000 distinct CDR3 sequences, approximately 7.7% seen once. The source material was PBMCs from blood, sampled less than 30 months after vaccination. The receptors originated from a man aged 50 to 75 who received an inactivated influenza vaccine. Each CDR3 is given with its conserved first and last residue. The D gene is left open where the match is weak. Expanded clones are given a class, and other clones once, few, many or no size at all.

D	size	V	length	J	DNA	CDR3
.	.	TRBV19	15	TRBJ2-7	TGTGCCAGTAGTATAGTAGCAGGCGTAGCCTACGAGCAGTACTTC	CASSIVAGVAYEQYF
.	few	TRBV12-3/TRBV12-4	14	TRBJ1-5	TGTGCCAGCAGTTTGCCGGGAGGGCATCAGCCCCAGCATTTT	CASSLPGGHQPQHF
TRBD1	.	TRBV4-1	15	TRBJ2-1	TGCGCCAGCAGCCTCGGCCGGGACAGGGGGCTTGAGCAGTTCTTC	CASSLGRDRGLEQFF
TRBD2	many	TRBV5-1	17	TRBJ2-1	TGCGCCAGCAGCTTGGCCGGGATATTAGCGGGAGCCAATGAGCAGTTCTTC	CASSLAGILAGANEQFF
.	many	TRBV10-3	17	TRBJ2-3	TGTGCCATCAGTGAGTCGGATCCCAAAACCTTCACAGATACGCAGTATTTT	CAISESDPKTFTDTQYF
TRBD2	many	TRBV5-1	15	TRBJ2-2	TGCGCCAGCAGCGGGACGACTAGCAACACCGGGGAGCTGTTTTTT	CASSGTTSNTGELFF
.	many	TRBV5-6	15	TRBJ2-1	TGTGCCAGCAGCTCCGTCCGGGACGGGGGGCTCGAGCAGTTCTTC	CASSSVRDGGLEQFF
TRBD2	few	TRBV20-1	16	TRBJ2-1	TGCAGTGCTAGAGGCCAACTAGCGGGGGGGCGCAATGAGCAGTTCTTC	CSARGQLAGGRNEQFF
TRBD1	.	TRBV5-1	15	TRBJ2-5	TGCGCCAGCAGCTGGGGGACAGGCCCCGGGGAGACCCAGTACTTC	CASSWGTGPGETQYF
.	many	TRBV12-3/TRBV12-4	15	TRBJ1-5	TGTGCCAGCGCCCGGGCGGGGCTCAGCAATCAGCCCCAGCATTTT	CASARAGLSNQPQHF
TRBD1	few	TRBV10-3	14	TRBJ1-2	TGTGCCATCAGTGAAAGACAGGGCTACTATGGCTACACCTTC	CAISERQGYYGYTF
.	few	TRBV20-1	10	TRBJ1-1	TGCAGTGGAAAAATCGAAGTGGCTTTCTTT	CSGKIEVAFF
.	.	TRBV7-9	15	TRBJ2-1	TGTGCCAGCAGCTTGGTTGGGGCCCGGTACAATGAGCAGTTCTTC	CASSLVGARYNEQFF
.	few	TRBV4-2	15	TRBJ2-5	TGTGCCAGCAGCCGCCCTGGGGGCTCCCAAGAGACCCAGTACTTC	CASSRPGGSQETQYF
TRBD2	many	TRBV19	17	TRBJ2-1	TGTGCCAGTAGTATAAGGTCCGGACTAGGACCTTACAATGAGCAGTTCTTC	CASSIRSGLGPYNEQFF
.	.	TRBV7-9	15	TRBJ2-3	TGTGCCAGCACAAAAAGGGGCAAAAACACAGATACGCAGTATTTT	CASTKRGKNTDTQYF
.	many	TRBV5-1	15	TRBJ2-1	TGCGCCAGCAGCTCACTAGTACCCTCCTACAATGAGCAGTTCTTC	CASSSLVPSYNEQFF
.	many	TRBV6-2/TRBV6-3	13	TRBJ2-2	TGTGCCAGCAGTCAAATGGCGGTGGGGGAGCTGTTTTTT	CASSQMAVGELFF
.	few	TRBV5-6	15	TRBJ2-3	TGTGCCAGCAGCTTGGGACAGGCCTACACAGATACGCAGTATTTT	CASSLGQAYTDTQYF
.	.	TRBV6-5	15	TRBJ2-7	TGTGCCAGCAGTTACTCAGGGGGAATAGACTACGAGCAGTACTTC	CASSYSGGIDYEQYF
.	.	TRBV11-2	15	TRBJ2-1	TGTGCCAGCAGACACTTGGGGGTTTCTTACAATGAGCAGTTCTTC	CASRHLGVSYNEQFF
.	few	TRBV12-3/TRBV12-4	13	TRBJ2-1	TGTGCCAGCAGCGAAGGGGCTACAATTGAGCAGTTCTTC	CASSEGATIEQFF
TRBD2	many	TRBV2	15	TRBJ2-5	TGTGCCAGCTTAGGGCAGCGGGGTGTCGGGGAGACCCAGTACTTC	CASLGQRGVGETQYF
TRBD1	many	TRBV5-1	15	TRBJ2-3	TGCGCCAGCAACCATGGACAGGGTTCGACAGATACGCAGTATTTT	CASNHGQGSTDTQYF
.	many	TRBV12-3/TRBV12-4	15	TRBJ2-3	TGTGCCAGCAGTACCCGTCTCCGGGGTGCAGATACGCAGTATTTT	CASSTRLRGADTQYF
.	few	TRBV4-2	17	TRBJ2-1	TGTGCCAGCAGCCAAGATCATGGGGGACGCCGTGGAGATGAGCAGTTCTTC	CASSQDHGGRRGDEQFF
.	.	TRBV29-1	15	TRBJ1-1	TGCAGCGTTCCCGAAGCACAGGGCATGAACACTGAAGCTTTCTTT	CSVPEAQGMNTEAFF
TRBD1	few	TRBV10-3	14	TRBJ1-4	TGTGCCATCAGTGACCCGGGACAGGGTGAAAAACTGTTTTTT	CAISDPGQGEKLFF
.	many	TRBV5-1	14	TRBJ2-2	TGCGCCAGCAGCTTGGTTGTGGGCACCGGGGAGCTGTTTTTT	CASSLVVGTGELFF
TRBD1	.	TRBV19	14	TRBJ2-7	TGTGCCAGTAGTATCGACACAGGGGCCTACGAGCAGTACTTC	CASSIDTGAYEQYF
.	.	TRBV4-1	12	TRBJ2-7	TGCGCCAGCAGCCAAACAGGGAGGGAGCAGTACTTC	CASSQTGREQYF
TRBD2	few	TRBV11-2	15	TRBJ2-7	TGTGCCAGCAGCGCCAATCACGGGGGGGTCTACGAGCAGTACTTC	CASSANHGGVYEQYF
TRBD2	many	TRBV5-1	15	TRBJ2-1	TGCGCCAGCAGCTTGGGGGCTAGCGGTGGTTATGAGCAGTTCTTC	CASSLGASGGYEQFF
TRBD1	many	TRBV15	16	TRBJ2-1	TGTGCCACCAGCCGGGGGACAGGGCAGAAGTACAATGAGCAGTTCTTC	CATSRGTGQKYNEQFF
.	.	TRBV30	15	TRBJ1-5	TGTGCCTGGAGTGTACATGGGGTCGGGTATCAGCCCCAGCATTTT	CAWSVHGVGYQPQHF
.	.	TRBV5-5	17	TRBJ2-5	TGTGCCAGCAGCTTGGTGAATCTTAGGTACCTTCAAGAGACCCAGTACTTC	CASSLVNLRYLQETQYF
.	.	TRBV27	13	TRBJ2-7	TGTGCCAGCAGCCAGCTGGGGTTATACGAGCAGTACTTC	CASSQLGLYEQYF